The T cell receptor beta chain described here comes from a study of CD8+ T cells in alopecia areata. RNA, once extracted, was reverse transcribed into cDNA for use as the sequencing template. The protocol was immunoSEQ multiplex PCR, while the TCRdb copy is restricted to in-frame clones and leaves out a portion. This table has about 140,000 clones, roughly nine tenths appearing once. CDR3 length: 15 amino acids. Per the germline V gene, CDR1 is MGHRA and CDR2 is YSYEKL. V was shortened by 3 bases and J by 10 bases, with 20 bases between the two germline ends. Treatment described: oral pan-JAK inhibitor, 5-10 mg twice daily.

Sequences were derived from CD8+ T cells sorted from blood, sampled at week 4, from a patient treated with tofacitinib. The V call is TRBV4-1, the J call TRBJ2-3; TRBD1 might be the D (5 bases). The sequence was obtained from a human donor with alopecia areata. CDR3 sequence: CASSHPGHPQDAQYF. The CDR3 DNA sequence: TGCGCCAGCAGCCATCCAGGACATCCTCAGGACGCGCAGTATTTT.